One sample yielded the 21 T cell receptor beta chains listed below, sequenced in a study of response to subunit inactivated influenza vaccine. TCRdb reprocessed the RT-PCR reads with MiXCR, giving one entry per CDR3 protein. The sample lists hundreds of thousands of distinct CDR3 sequences, 12% to 15% occurring once. The sequenced sample was PBMCs from blood, obtained less than 15 days before vaccination. The receptors originated from a man aged 45-60 years who received an inactivated influenza vaccine.

This clonotype showed up many times. The rearrangement links TRBV29-1 to TRBJ1-2, with 8 bases that match TRBD1. The junction had 10 bases not matched to a gene; V was cut back by 4 bases and J by 3 bases. Germline V gene sequence: CDR1 SQVTM, CDR2 ANQGSEA. This CDR3 comprises 15 residues. For the CDR3, the DNA is TGCAGCGTTGGAGGGGTATCAGGGGGCGACTATGGCTACACCTTC. This gives the protein CSVGGVSGGDYGYTF.

This clonotype was observed at least ten times. The chain is built from TRBV20-1 and TRBJ1-5; TRBD1 aligns across 9 bases. Germline assignment: CDR1 DFQATT and CDR2 SNEGSKA (reference sequence). The CDR3 loop spans 13 amino acids. V trimming: 7 bases; J trimming: 2 bases; junction bases outside the gene matches: 3. CDR3: CSVQGAGNQPQHF. DNA of the CDR3: TGCAGTGTACAGGGGGCGGGCAATCAGCCCCAGCATTTT.

This clonotype came up many times. DNA of the CDR3: TGTGCCACCAGTGACCCGGGGACTAGCGGAGACAATGAGCAGTTCTTC. Amino acid sequence: CATSDPGTSGDNEQFF. The chain combines TRBV24-1 with TRBJ2-1; 11 bases line up with TRBD2. V shed 4 bases and J 5 bases; nucleotides not matched to a gene: 6. The CDR3 runs 16 residues. Germline CDR1 and CDR2: KGHDR and SFDVKD.

In its sample, this clonotype was seen a few times. The chain carries TRBV28 and TRBJ2-2; the D gene is possibly TRBD1 (5 bases). Germline lookup yields CDR1 MDHEN and CDR2 SYDVKM. The V end lost 4 bases, the J end lost 3 bases, and 9 bases lay between the germline ends. CDR3 size: 14 residues. The CDR3: CASSSPGYTGELFF. CDR3 in DNA: TGTGCCAGCAGTTCACCAGGGTACACCGGGGAGCTGTTTTTT. Looking up the rest from reference TRBV28 and TRBJ2-2 gives the full variable domain: DVKVTQSSRYLVKRTGEKVFLECVQDMDHENMFWYRQDPGLGLRLIYFSYDVKMKEKGDIPEGYSVSREKKERFSLILESASTNQTSMYLCASSSPGYTGELFFGEGSRLTVL.

The rearrangement joins TRBV6-2 or TRBV6-3 to TRBJ2-7, with 9 bases lining up with TRBD2. CDR3 length: 16 residues. Germline-derived CDR1 and CDR2 are MNHEY and SVGEGT. The V and J ends lost 2 bases and 2 bases, in that order; junction bases with no gene match: 7. The CDR3 sequence: CASSYGGRANTYEQYF. The CDR3 DNA sequence: TGTGCCAGCAGTTACGGCGGGAGGGCAAACACCTACGAGCAGTACTTC.

This clonotype has just a few counts. The CDR3 DNA reads TGTGCCAGCAGCCAAGTTAAACGGGGGGGCGGGACCGGGGAGCTGTTTTTT. It translates to CASSQVKRGGGTGELFF. This chain links TRBV4-2 with TRBJ2-2; TRBD2 matches 8 bases. CDR3 size: 17 residues. V shed 1 base, J shed 5 bases, and the junction held 9 bases outside the gene matches. The V gene's germline CDR1 is LGHNA and CDR2 YNFKEQ.

The sample holds many counts of this clonotype. The V call is TRBV12-3 or TRBV12-4, the J call TRBJ2-7, with 8 bases matching TRBD1. The V segment lost 5 bases and the J segment 2 bases; nucleotides outside the gene matches: 5. The CDR3 is made up of 14 amino acids. The CDR3 sequence: CASSRQGNAYEQYF. Here the CDR3 DNA reads TGTGCCAGCAGTAGACAGGGGAACGCCTACGAGCAGTACTTC.

The CDR3 sequence: CASSQDTANYGYTF. In nucleotides, the CDR3 is TGCGCCAGCAGCCAAGACACGGCTAACTATGGCTACACCTTC. This rearrangement joins TRBV4-1 to TRBJ1-2; D gene ambiguous. The germline V and J ends were trimmed by 0 bases and 0 bases, with 5 bases remaining between them. Germline CDR1 MGHRA, CDR2 YSYEKL. The CDR3 spans 14 residues.

This clonotype occurred many times. This chain connects TRBV12-3 or TRBV12-4 to TRBJ2-3, with 8 bases matching TRBD1. Trimming took 0 bases from V and 2 from J; bases not matched to a gene: 4. The length of the CDR3 is 16 residues. CDR3 DNA: TGTGCCAGCAGTTTAGCTCTCAGGGGGCTCACAGATACGCAGTATTTT. Protein sequence: CASSLALRGLTDTQYF.

This clonotype was seen repeatedly, ten times or more. The rearrangement uses TRBV6-2 or TRBV6-3 and TRBJ2-5; no reliable D call. Germline CDR1 is MNHEY and CDR2 is SVGEGT. This CDR3 region has 12 residues. V was cut by 3 bases and J by 4 bases, with 6 bases left in between. CDR3 coding DNA: TGTGCCAGCAGTTATTCCTTAGAGACCCAGTACTTC. Amino acid sequence: CASSYSLETQYF.

This clonotype has more than one count but fewer than ten. This chain joins TRBV27 and TRBJ2-1; TRBD1 matches at 10 bases. V trimming: 8 bases; J trimming: 8 bases; junction bases outside the gene matches: 6. The CDR3 runs to 13 residues. Germline-derived CDR1 and CDR2 are MNHEY and SMNVEV (reference sequence). The CDR3 DNA reads as TGTGCCAGCTCACGACAGGGGGCCTATGAGCAGTTCTTC. This translates into CASSRQGAYEQFF.

This clonotype was counted only a few times. V is TRBV6-5 and J is TRBJ1-1; D is possibly TRBD1 (6 bases). There are 11 residues in the CDR3. The germline CDR1 and CDR2 sequences are MNHEY and SVGAGI. The V and J ends lost 6 bases and 6 bases respectively, with 8 bases between them. CDR3 nucleotides: TGTGCCAGCAGACAGGGTCCTGAAGCTTTCTTT. It specifies CASRQGPEAFF.

CDR3 sequence: CASTRGLAAHRRQETQYF. In DNA, the CDR3 is TGTGCCAGCACGCGAGGACTAGCGGCCCACCGGAGACAAGAGACCCAGTACTTC. This chain joins TRBV21-1 and TRBJ2-5; the table's D call, TRBD2, has no DNA check behind it. TRBV21-1 corresponds to a pseudogene. CDR3 length: 18 amino acids.

In this sample, this clonotype turned up many times. This chain links TRBV7-9 with TRBJ1-3; D might be TRBD1 (5 bases). V was shortened by 5 bases and J by 0 bases, with 8 bases between the two germline ends. Looked up from germline, CDR1 is SEHNR and CDR2 is FQNEAQ (reference sequence). The CDR3 extends over 14 amino acids. The CDR3 region has the DNA TGTGCCAGCAGCCGGGGGGACTCTGGAAACACCATATATTTT. This translates into CASSRGDSGNTIYF.

This clonotype was counted only a few times. The rearrangement uses TRBV15 and TRBJ2-2, with D perhaps TRBD2 (5 bases). V lost 5 bases and J lost 0, with 19 bases in between. The CDR3 totals 18 residues. Germline-derived CDR1 and CDR2 are LNHNV and YYDKDF (reference sequence). DNA of the CDR3: TGTGCCACCAGCGCGCCTGAGGAAGGACTCGCGAACACCGGGGAGCTGTTTTTT. Protein: CATSAPEEGLANTGELFF. Together with reference TRBV15 and TRBJ2-2, the CDR3 gives the full variable domain: DAMVIQNPRYQVTQFGKPVTLSCSQTLNHNVMYWYQQKSSQAPKLLFHYYDKDFNNEADTPDNFQSRRPNTSFCFLDIRSPGLGDTAMYLCATSAPEEGLANTGELFFGEGSRLTVL.

This clonotype was seen a handful of times. The V and J genes are TRBV4-1 and TRBJ1-4; D call uncertain. The CDR3 has 15 amino acids. Deletions cut 5 bases from V and 3 bases from J, with 13 bases between. In germline, CDR1 is MGHRA, CDR2 YSYEKL. The CDR3 sequence is CASSTIGGSNEKLFF. DNA for the CDR3: TGCGCCAGCAGCACGATCGGAGGGTCTAATGAAAAACTGTTTTTT.

The chain carries TRBV20-1 and TRBJ2-6, with a tentative D call TRBD2 (5 bases). This CDR3 contains 16 residues. Trimming took 4 bases from V and 0 from J, leaving 13 bases between them. Germline values: CDR1 DFQATT, CDR2 SNEGSKA (reference sequence). As DNA, the CDR3 is TGCAGTGCTATCCCAGGCGGGTTCTCTGGGGCCAACGTCCTGACTTTC. Translated, it gives CSAIPGGFSGANVLTF.

This clonotype was observed a few times. In DNA, the CDR3 is TGTGCCAGCAGCGAGGCCGGGACTAGCGGGAGTGGTGAGCAGTACTTC. It translates to CASSEAGTSGSGEQYF. The chain joins TRBV11-1 to TRBJ2-7; TRBD2 agrees at 14 bases. The CDR3 length is 16 residues. V lost 5 bases to trimming and J lost 7 bases; unmatched junction nucleotides: 10. CDR1 is SGHAT, CDR2 FQDESV, per germline (reference sequence). Full variable domain (rest looked up from reference TRBV11-1 and TRBJ2-7): EAEVAQSPRYKITEKSQAVAFWCDPISGHATLYWYRQILGQGPELLVQFQDESVVDDSQLPKDRFSAERLKGVDSTLKIQPAELGDSAMYLCASSEAGTSGSGEQYFGPGTRLTVT.

The chain uses TRBV6-5 and TRBJ2-5; 14 bases match TRBD2. CDR1 MNHEY and CDR2 SVGAGI come from the germline V gene. This CDR3 region has 17 residues. Losses at the gene ends were 0 bases for V and 5 bases for J; bases not matched to a gene: 5. The CDR3 loop reads CASSYSRLAGGYETQYF. The CDR3 nucleotides read TGTGCCAGCAGTTACTCCCGACTAGCGGGAGGGTATGAGACCCAGTACTTC.

This clonotype appeared a few times. This chain connects TRBV5-6 to TRBJ1-5; D is uncertain. V gave up 3 bases and J gave up 5 bases, with 6 bases separating them. The CDR3 has 12 residues. The V gene's germline CDR1 is SGHDT and CDR2 YYEEEE. This CDR3 is CASSSRYQPQHF. In DNA, the CDR3 is TGTGCCAGCAGCTCCCGCTATCAGCCCCAGCATTTT.

The chain has TRBV5-8 and TRBJ2-5; D not resolved. V gave up 6 bases and J gave up 2 bases, with 14 bases separating them. CDR1 is SGHTS and CDR2 is YDEGEE in the germline V gene. CDR3 length equals 14 residues. The CDR3 sequence is CASTSYGRQETQYF. The CDR3 nucleotides are TGTGCCAGCACCTCATACGGACGTCAAGAGACCCAGTACTTC.